The 3 T cell receptor beta chains reported below all come from one sample, sequenced in a study of preoperative IRX-2 immunotherapy in early breast cancer. Generated by immunoSEQ multiplex PCR, the TCRdb table keeps only in-frame clones and is missing some. The data hold about 98,000 clones, with 86% observed a single time. The sample's treatment: preoperative locoregional IRX-2 cytokine immunotherapy. The sequenced sample was tumor tissue, obtained after IRX-2 immunotherapy. The receptors were gathered from a human donor with breast cancer.

The chain joins TRBV28 to TRBJ1-5, with 7 bases that match TRBD1. Trimming took 2 bases from V and 0 from J; bases not matched to a gene: 10. CDR1 and CDR2 from the germline V gene are MDHEN and SYDVKM. This CDR3 spans 18 amino acids. CDR3: CASSLVWTGGASNQPQHF. The CDR3 DNA reads TGTGCCAGCAGTTTAGTTTGGACAGGTGGGGCTAGCAATCAGCCCCAGCATTTT.

The chain uses TRBV6-8 and TRBJ1-2; weak D call: TRBD1 (6 bases). Trimming removed 6 bases from V and 4 bases from J, with 15 bases in between. Germline loops: CDR1 MNHGY, CDR2 SAAAGT. The CDR3 covers 14 residues. The CDR3 here is CASSRNGGGYGYTF. In DNA, the CDR3 is TGTGCCAGCAGCAGAAACGGGGGCGGCTATGGCTACACCTTC.

The chain carries TRBV18 and TRBJ2-1, with TRBD2 matching over 10 bases. Germline CDR1 and CDR2: KGHSH and LQKENI. Trimming took 4 bases from V and 7 from J; bases not matched to a gene: 10. This CDR3 spans 16 amino acids. This CDR3 is CASSLFFLAGVNEQFF. CDR3 coding DNA: TGTGCCAGCTCACTCTTTTTCCTAGCGGGAGTAAATGAGCAGTTCTTC.